The 2 T cell receptor beta chains below were found in one sample sequenced in a study of blood T cell repertoires in COVID-19 (dated by TCRdb to 2019 to 2021). The library was obtained by the immunoSEQ multiplex PCR assay. This is the immuneACCESS table as TCRdb keeps it, with only in-frame sequences that have V and J called. A part of the clones is gone; compared with another copy, unresolved V genes explain less than half, and the rest is unexplained. A total of about 300,000 clones appear in this sample, 85% of them only once. The ten largest clones take up 1.5% to 2% of the sample. Sequenced: PBMCs or T cells enriched from blood (not recorded which). The source of these receptors is a woman in her 30s who had been exposed to COVID-19.

The genes are TRBV2 and TRBJ1-2; D might be TRBD1 (5 bases). Germline lookup yields CDR1 SNHLY and CDR2 FYNNEI. This CDR3 region has 14 residues. V was pared by 6 bases and J by 8 bases, with 19 bases between. The CDR3 nucleotides read TGTGCCAGCAGGGAGCAGGGAGGGCTATGGGGCTACACCTTC. It translates to CASREQGGLWGYTF.

This chain connects TRBV5-6 to TRBJ2-7; 8 bases match TRBD1. V shed 4 bases, J shed 5 bases, and the junction held 5 bases outside the gene matches. This CDR3 spans 13 amino acids. Germline loops: CDR1 SGHDT, CDR2 YYEEEE. CDR3: CASSVDRVHEQYF. The CDR3 bases are TGTGCCAGCAGCGTGGACAGGGTTCACGAGCAGTACTTC.